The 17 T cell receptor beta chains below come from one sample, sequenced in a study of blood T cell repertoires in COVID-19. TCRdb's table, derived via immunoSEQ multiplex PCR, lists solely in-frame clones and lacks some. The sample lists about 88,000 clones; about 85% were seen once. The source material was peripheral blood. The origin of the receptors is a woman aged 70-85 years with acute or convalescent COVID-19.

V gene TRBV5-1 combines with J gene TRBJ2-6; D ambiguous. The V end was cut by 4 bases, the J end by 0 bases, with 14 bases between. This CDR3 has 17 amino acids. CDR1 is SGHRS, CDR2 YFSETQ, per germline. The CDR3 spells CASSQTALLSGANVLTF. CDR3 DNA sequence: TGCGCCAGCAGCCAGACTGCGCTTCTCTCTGGGGCCAACGTCCTGACTTTC.

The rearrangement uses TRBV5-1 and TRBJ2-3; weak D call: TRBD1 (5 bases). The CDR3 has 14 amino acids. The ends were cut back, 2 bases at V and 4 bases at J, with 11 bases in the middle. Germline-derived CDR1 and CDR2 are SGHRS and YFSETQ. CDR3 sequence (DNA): TGCGCCAGCAGCTTTCCAGGGATGTCAGATACGCAGTATTTT. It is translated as CASSFPGMSDTQYF.

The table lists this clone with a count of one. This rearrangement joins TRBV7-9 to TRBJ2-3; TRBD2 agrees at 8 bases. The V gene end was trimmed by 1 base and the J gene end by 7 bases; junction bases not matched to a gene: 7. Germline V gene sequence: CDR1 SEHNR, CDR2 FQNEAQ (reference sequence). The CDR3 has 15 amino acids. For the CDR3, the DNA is TGTGCCAGCAGCTTAGGTAGCGGGGACCAAAATACGCAGTATTTT. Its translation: CASSLGSGDQNTQYF.

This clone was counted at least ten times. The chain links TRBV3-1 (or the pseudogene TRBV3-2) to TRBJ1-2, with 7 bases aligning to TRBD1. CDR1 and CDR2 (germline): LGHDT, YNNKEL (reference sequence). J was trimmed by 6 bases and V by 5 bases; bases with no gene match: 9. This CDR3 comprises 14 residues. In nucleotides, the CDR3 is TGTGCCAGCAGCTCCACAAGACAGGGTCATGGCTACACCTTC. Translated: CASSSTRQGHGYTF.

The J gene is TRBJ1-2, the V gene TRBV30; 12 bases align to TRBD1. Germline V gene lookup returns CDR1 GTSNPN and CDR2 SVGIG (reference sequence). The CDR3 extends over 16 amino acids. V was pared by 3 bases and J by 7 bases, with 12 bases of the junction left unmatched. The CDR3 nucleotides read TGTGCCTGGAGCTCTGGTTCGGGACAGGGGGCAAGTGGCTACACCTTC. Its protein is CAWSSGSGQGASGYTF.

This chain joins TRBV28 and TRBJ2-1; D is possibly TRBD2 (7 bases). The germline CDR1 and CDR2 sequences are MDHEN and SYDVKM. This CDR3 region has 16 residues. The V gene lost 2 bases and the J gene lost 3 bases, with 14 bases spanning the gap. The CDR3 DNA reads TGTGCCAGCAGTTTACAACTAGGGGGGGGCTACAATGAGCAGTTCTTC. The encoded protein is CASSLQLGGGYNEQFF. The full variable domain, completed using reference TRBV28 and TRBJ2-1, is DVKVTQSSRYLVKRTGEKVFLECVQDMDHENMFWYRQDPGLGLRLIYFSYDVKMKEKGDIPEGYSVSREKKERFSLILESASTNQTSMYLCASSLQLGGGYNEQFFGPGTRLTVL.

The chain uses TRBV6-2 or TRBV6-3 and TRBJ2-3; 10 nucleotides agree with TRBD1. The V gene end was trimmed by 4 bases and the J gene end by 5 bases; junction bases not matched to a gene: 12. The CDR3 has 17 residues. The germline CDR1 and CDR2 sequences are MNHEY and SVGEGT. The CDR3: CASSFPLGTGVGDTQYF. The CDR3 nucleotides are TGTGCCAGCAGTTTCCCCCTGGGGACAGGGGTGGGAGATACGCAGTATTTT.

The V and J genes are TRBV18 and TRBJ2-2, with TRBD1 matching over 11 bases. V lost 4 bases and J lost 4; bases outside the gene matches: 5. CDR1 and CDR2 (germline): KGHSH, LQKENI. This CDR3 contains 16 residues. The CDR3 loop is CASSQTGTGGTGELFF. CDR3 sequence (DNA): TGTGCCAGCTCACAGACCGGGACAGGGGGCACCGGGGAGCTGTTTTTT.

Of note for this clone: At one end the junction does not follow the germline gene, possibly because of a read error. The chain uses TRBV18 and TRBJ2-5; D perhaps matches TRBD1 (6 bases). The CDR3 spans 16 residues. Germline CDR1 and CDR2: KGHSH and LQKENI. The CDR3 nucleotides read TGTGCCAGCTCCCCACTACCAGGGGCCCAATTGGGGACCCAGTACTTC. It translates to CASSPLPGAQLGTQYF.

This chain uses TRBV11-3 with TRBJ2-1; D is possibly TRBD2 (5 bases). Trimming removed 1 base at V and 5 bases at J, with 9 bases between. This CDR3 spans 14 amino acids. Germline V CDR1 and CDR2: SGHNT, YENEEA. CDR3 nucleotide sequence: TGTGCCAGCAGCTTAGGCCGGGGAAACAATGAGCAGTTCTTC. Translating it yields CASSLGRGNNEQFF. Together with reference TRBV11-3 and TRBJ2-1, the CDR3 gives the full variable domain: EAGVVQSPRYKIIEKKQPVAFWCNPISGHNTLYWYLQNLGQGPELLIRYENEEAVDDSQLPKDRFSAERLKGVDSTLKIQPAELGDSAVYLCASSLGRGNNEQFFGPGTRLTVL.

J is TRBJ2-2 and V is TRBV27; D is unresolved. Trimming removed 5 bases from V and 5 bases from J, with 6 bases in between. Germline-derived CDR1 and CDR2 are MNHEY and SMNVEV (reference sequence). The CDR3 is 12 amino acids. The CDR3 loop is CASSLPTGELFF. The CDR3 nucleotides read TGTGCCAGCAGTCTACCGACCGGGGAGCTGTTTTTT.

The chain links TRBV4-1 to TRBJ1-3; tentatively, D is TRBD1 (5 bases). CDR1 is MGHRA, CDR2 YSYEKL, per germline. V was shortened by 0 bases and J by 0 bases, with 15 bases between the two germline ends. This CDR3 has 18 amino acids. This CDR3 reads CASSQEFGGLGSGNTIYF. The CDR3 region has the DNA TGCGCCAGCAGCCAAGAATTTGGGGGGTTAGGCTCTGGAAACACCATATATTTT.

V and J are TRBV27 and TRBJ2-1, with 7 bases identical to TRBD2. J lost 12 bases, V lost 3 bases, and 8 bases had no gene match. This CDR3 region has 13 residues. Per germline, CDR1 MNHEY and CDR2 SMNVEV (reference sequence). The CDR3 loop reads CASSLSSGDWQFF. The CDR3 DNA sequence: TGTGCCAGCAGTTTGTCAAGCGGGGATTGGCAGTTCTTC.

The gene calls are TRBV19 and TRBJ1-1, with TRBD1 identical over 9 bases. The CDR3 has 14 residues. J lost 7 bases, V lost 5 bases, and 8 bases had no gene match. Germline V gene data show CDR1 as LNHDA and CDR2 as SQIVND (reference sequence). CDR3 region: CASSPRDRGYEAFF. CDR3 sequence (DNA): TGTGCCAGTAGTCCCCGCGACAGGGGGTATGAAGCTTTCTTT.

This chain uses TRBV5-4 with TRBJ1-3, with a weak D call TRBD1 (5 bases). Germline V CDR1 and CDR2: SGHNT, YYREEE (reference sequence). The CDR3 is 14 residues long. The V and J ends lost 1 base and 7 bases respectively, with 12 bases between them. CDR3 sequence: CASSLWSGWNTIYF. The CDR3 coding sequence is TGTGCCAGCAGCTTGTGGTCAGGGTGGAACACCATATATTTT.

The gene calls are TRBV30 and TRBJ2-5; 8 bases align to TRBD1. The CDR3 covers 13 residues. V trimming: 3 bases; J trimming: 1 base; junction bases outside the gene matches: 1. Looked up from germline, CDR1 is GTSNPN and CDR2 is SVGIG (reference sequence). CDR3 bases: TGTGCCTGGAGGACAGGGGTCCAAGAGACCCAGTACTTC. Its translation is CAWRTGVQETQYF.

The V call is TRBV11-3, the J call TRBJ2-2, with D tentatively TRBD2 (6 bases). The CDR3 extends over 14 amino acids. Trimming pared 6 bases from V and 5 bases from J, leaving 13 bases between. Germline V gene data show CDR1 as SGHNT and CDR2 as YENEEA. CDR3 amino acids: CASRPGDRTGELFF. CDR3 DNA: TGTGCCAGCAGGCCGGGAGATCGTACCGGGGAGCTGTTTTTT.